The following is a T cell receptor beta chain sequence with its context. Its antigen is undetermined. TCRdb keeps only in-frame clones here, not all; method: immunoSEQ multiplex PCR. The sample consists of some 2,100,000 clones, approximately 94% of them appearing once. As defined, naive CD8 cells were CD45RO-negative and positively selected for CCR7, with terminally differentiated effector memory CD45RA+ cells excluded. Between the trimmed V and J ends, which lost 0 bases and 4 bases, there was a span of 10 bases. The CDR3 is made up of 15 amino acids. CDR1 SEHNR and CDR2 FQNEAQ come from the germline V gene (reference sequence). The data were taken from a study of shared clonotypes between healthy human individuals. Study-level background: For every donor, three CD4 naive, three CD4 memory, two CD8 naive and one CD8 memory plates were used.

Study-wide results and caveats: When naive CD4 clonotypes were compared across several donors, about 4.8% were shared. Incompleteness in sorted-subset sequencing, despite large depth, was shown by rarefaction. Generally, naive subsets (rather than memory subsets) showed larger estimated richness.

This clonotype was obtained from a man between 18 and 29 years old in good health. Some clones in this sample may be carry-over from other donors' samples. Sequenced input: naive CD8+ T cells from PBMCs. This sequence joins TRBV7-9 and TRBJ2-1; D call uncertain. CDR3 residues: CASSLASATYNEQFF. In DNA, the CDR3 is TGTGCCAGCAGCTTAGCCAGCGCGACTTACAATGAGCAGTTCTTC.